These T cell receptor beta chains were read from a single sample in a study of CD8 T cells in ankylosing spondylitis. TCRdb fed the 5' RACE reads into MiXCR, producing one record per CDR3 protein. The sample has about 330,000 distinct CDR3 sequences, less than 9.5% seen once. What was sequenced was blood, either unsorted or a sorted T cell fraction (not recorded which). Every receptor here comes from a male donor with ankylosing spondylitis. The CDR3 runs from the conserved cysteine through the conserved F or W. The D gene is left open where the match is weak. Size tells how often a clone was seen (once, few, many) or the class of an expanded clone, and some rows leave it out.

J gene: TRBJ2-7
clone size: .
V gene: TRBV3-1
D gene: .
CDR3 DNA: TGTGCCAGCAGCCAACTCAGGGCCTACGAGCAGTACTTC
CDR3 protein: CASSQLRAYEQYF

J gene: TRBJ2-3
clone size: few
V gene: TRBV10-3
D gene: TRBD1
CDR3 DNA: TGTGCCAACCGACAGGGCGCCGGCACAGATACGCAGTATTTT
CDR3 protein: CANRQGAGTDTQYF

J gene: TRBJ2-7
clone size: .
V gene: TRBV6-1
D gene: TRBD2
CDR3 DNA: TGTGCCAGAAGTCAGGGACTAGCGGGAGGCTACGAGCAGTACTTC
CDR3 protein: CARSQGLAGGYEQYF

J gene: TRBJ1-2
clone size: few
V gene: TRBV28
D gene: .
CDR3 DNA: TGTGCCAGCAGTTTATTTGCAGAAGCTAACTATGGCTACACCTTC
CDR3 protein: CASSLFAEANYGYTF

J gene: TRBJ1-5
clone size: .
V gene: TRBV30
D gene: .
CDR3 DNA: TGTGCCTGGAGTTTGGGGACCCAGGGAGCTCAGCCCCAGCATTTT
CDR3 protein: CAWSLGTQGAQPQHF

J gene: TRBJ2-1
clone size: few
V gene: TRBV20-1
D gene: .
CDR3 DNA: TGCAGTGCTAGTGGCCAGGACTCCTACAATGAGCAGTTCTTC
CDR3 protein: CSASGQDSYNEQFF

J gene: TRBJ2-5
clone size: few
V gene: TRBV12-3/TRBV12-4
D gene: TRBD2
CDR3 DNA: TGTGCCAGCAGTTTAGAAGGACTAGCCGCAGAGACCCAGTACTTC
CDR3 protein: CASSLEGLAAETQYF

J gene: TRBJ2-5
clone size: .
V gene: TRBV12-3/TRBV12-4
D gene: .
CDR3 DNA: TGTGCCAGCACCGCCGTAGTGGAGGGGGAAGAGACCCAGTACTTC
CDR3 protein: CASTAVVEGEETQYF

J gene: TRBJ2-7
clone size: few
V gene: TRBV5-1
D gene: TRBD2
CDR3 DNA: TGCGCCAGCAGCACTAGCGGGGTGGTATACGAGCAGTACTTC
CDR3 protein: CASSTSGVVYEQYF

J gene: TRBJ2-5
clone size: .
V gene: TRBV5-1
D gene: TRBD1
CDR3 DNA: TGCGCCAGCAGCTCACTGCAGGGGGCCCGGGAGACCCAGTACTTC
CDR3 protein: CASSSLQGARETQYF

J gene: TRBJ2-2
clone size: few
V gene: TRBV3-1
D gene: TRBD1
CDR3 DNA: TGTGCCAGCAGCCAAGAGAGACAGGGGAGAACCGGGGAGCTGTTTTTT
CDR3 protein: CASSQERQGRTGELFF

J gene: TRBJ2-1
clone size: few
V gene: TRBV29-1
D gene: .
CDR3 DNA: TGCAGCGTCGATACAGGTTTCTCCTACAATGAGCAGTTCTTC
CDR3 protein: CSVDTGFSYNEQFF

J gene: TRBJ2-1
clone size: .
V gene: TRBV7-3
D gene: .
CDR3 DNA: TGTGCCAGCAGCTCTCCGACACAAGGCGATGAGCAGTTCTTC
CDR3 protein: CASSSPTQGDEQFF

J gene: TRBJ2-1
clone size: few
V gene: TRBV7-3
D gene: TRBD2
CDR3 DNA: TGTGCCAGCAGTCCCTGGGGGGGTAGCTCCTACAATGAGCAGTTCTTC
CDR3 protein: CASSPWGGSSYNEQFF

J gene: TRBJ2-7
clone size: .
V gene: TRBV5-6
D gene: .
CDR3 DNA: TGTGCCAGCAGCTTCTACCGGCCATCCCCCTACGAGCAGTACTTC
CDR3 protein: CASSFYRPSPYEQYF

J gene: TRBJ2-7
clone size: .
V gene: TRBV6-2/TRBV6-3
D gene: .
CDR3 DNA: TGTGCCAGCCGAGGACCGGGAGCCAACGAGCAGTACTTC
CDR3 protein: CASRGPGANEQYF

J gene: TRBJ1-6
clone size: few
V gene: TRBV14
D gene: .
CDR3 DNA: TGTGCCAGCAGCCGGGGTAGTACACATTCACCCCTCCACTTT
CDR3 protein: CASSRGSTHSPLHF

J gene: TRBJ2-2
clone size: .
V gene: TRBV30
D gene: TRBD1
CDR3 DNA: TGTGCCTGGGACAGGGTTGTCGGGGAGCTGTTTTTT
CDR3 protein: CAWDRVVGELFF

J gene: TRBJ2-7
clone size: few
V gene: TRBV3-1
D gene: .
CDR3 DNA: TGTGCCAGCAGCCAAGAACGGCCAGGCTACGAGCAGTACTTC
CDR3 protein: CASSQERPGYEQYF

J gene: TRBJ2-1
clone size: many
V gene: TRBV12-3/TRBV12-4
D gene: TRBD2
CDR3 DNA: TGTGCCAGCAGTTTCGCGACTAGCGGGAATGAGCAGTTCTTC
CDR3 protein: CASSFATSGNEQFF

J gene: TRBJ2-7
clone size: few
V gene: TRBV3-1
D gene: .
CDR3 DNA: TGTGCCAGCAGCCAAGCCCGGCGGGAGCAGTACTTC
CDR3 protein: CASSQARREQYF

J gene: TRBJ2-1
clone size: .
V gene: TRBV20-1
D gene: TRBD2
CDR3 DNA: TGCAGTGCCTTACGGCGGGAGGGCCTCAATGAGCAGTTCTTC
CDR3 protein: CSALRREGLNEQFF

J gene: TRBJ2-2
clone size: .
V gene: TRBV30
D gene: .
CDR3 DNA: TGTGCCTGGAGCCCTACCCGGGGCCGGGGCGCCGGGGAGCTGTTTTTT
CDR3 protein: CAWSPTRGRGAGELFF

J gene: TRBJ2-1
clone size: many
V gene: TRBV5-1
D gene: .
CDR3 DNA: TGCGCCAGCAGCTTTACAGGGCCGAGGGAGCAGTTCTTC
CDR3 protein: CASSFTGPREQFF

J gene: TRBJ1-4
clone size: few
V gene: TRBV18
D gene: .
CDR3 DNA: TGTGCCAGCTCACCCTCCGGTGCGCTGGGGATGGTAAAACTGTTTTTT
CDR3 protein: CASSPSGALGMVKLFF

J gene: TRBJ1-2
clone size: many
V gene: TRBV7-8
D gene: TRBD1
CDR3 DNA: TGTGCCAGCAGCCCACAGGGGGCAGGAGGGTATGGCTACACCTTC
CDR3 protein: CASSPQGAGGYGYTF

J gene: TRBJ2-3
clone size: few
V gene: TRBV5-1
D gene: .
CDR3 DNA: TGCGCCAGCAGCTTGATGGGGTTGGCCGATACGCAGTATTTT
CDR3 protein: CASSLMGLADTQYF

J gene: TRBJ1-1
clone size: few
V gene: TRBV20-1
D gene: .
CDR3 DNA: TGCAGTGCTAATCTACCCCCAGGGGAAGCTTTCTTT
CDR3 protein: CSANLPPGEAFF

J gene: TRBJ2-7
clone size: few
V gene: TRBV19
D gene: TRBD1
CDR3 DNA: TGTGCCAGTAGACCTGACAGGGACTACGAGCAGTACTTC
CDR3 protein: CASRPDRDYEQYF

J gene: TRBJ2-2
clone size: .
V gene: TRBV30
D gene: .
CDR3 DNA: TGTGCCTGGAGTGCTCACGCCCAGGGCGGGGAGCTGTTTTTT
CDR3 protein: CAWSAHAQGGELFF

J gene: TRBJ2-1
clone size: few
V gene: TRBV12-3/TRBV12-4
D gene: .
CDR3 DNA: TGTGCCAGCAGTTTTACAGCGACCGAGCAGTTCTTC
CDR3 protein: CASSFTATEQFF